This T cell receptor beta chain originates from a study of T-cell reconstitution after alpha-beta-depleted transplantation in children. The CDR3 contains 17 residues. Using unique molecular identifiers, the investigators prepared the TCRbeta library. TCRdb re-derived calls from the PCR reads in MiXCR, one entry per CDR3 protein. The sample contains roughly 500,000 distinct CDR3 sequences, about 31% of which appear only once. The chain uses TRBV21-1 and TRBJ1-2; the D call TRBD1 from the table was never checked on the DNA. TRBV21-1 is a known pseudogene. Sequenced here: PBMCs from the stem cell graft donor, sampled from the stem cell graft. The TCR comes from a human donor who donated a stem cell graft to a child with aplastic anemia. CDR3 loop: CASSNKMWEGSGYGYTF. The CDR3 bases are TGTGCCAGCAGCAACAAAATGTGGGAAGGGTCGGGCTATGGCTACACCTTC.